This TCR beta chain was obtained from a study of tumor and adjacent non-tumor tissue in lung cancer. Overall study context: Histology: about a dozen adenocarcinoma, a couple of squamous cell carcinoma, 1 small cell lung cancer. Stage I to III disease affected about ten men and 4 or 5 women aged roughly 31 to 76.

TCRbeta libraries were built with three rounds of nested PCR, modified from ARM-PCR. Each CDR3 protein is one row after TCRdb ran MiXCR on the multiplex PCR reads. The data hold 65,000 to 75,000 distinct CDR3 sequences, with around three quarters observed a single time. In its sample, this clonotype was seen once. Its antigen remains unidentified. This may arise from a read error, as a much more abundant clone is one base away. Study-level findings and limits: Tumor tissue had significantly higher TCR diversity than normal lung.

The template was RNA from unsorted bulk tissue. This CDR3 has 13 residues. Germline V CDR1 and CDR2: DFQATT, SNEGSKA (reference sequence). V was pared by 6 bases and J by 6 bases, with 8 bases of the junction left unmatched. This TCR derives from a man aged 60 to 69 with non-small cell lung cancer. Sequencing used lung tumor tissue. V gene TRBV20-1 combines with J gene TRBJ2-3; 8 bases align to TRBD1. CDR3: CSAQGAGGDTQYF. CDR3 nucleotides: TGCAGTGCCCAGGGGGCTGGGGGCGATACGCAGTATTTT.